This TCR beta chain stems from a study of TIL therapy for anti-PD-1-resistant metastatic lung cancer. About the study: Most patients had lung adenocarcinoma. Median tumor mutation burden was approximately 1.5 mutations per megabase.

The immunoSEQ assay was v3. Profiled with immunoSEQ multiplex PCR; TCRdb holds only in-frame clones, not every one. The repertoire holds some 20,000 clones, 60% to 80% seen once, with roughly 7.1% in the top ten. The time point denotes: pre-treatment sample, taken before nivolumab and TIL therapy. Enrollment ran from 2017 to early 2020. This specimen was blood, taken at baseline. The sequence was collected from a person between 25 and 79 years old with non-small cell lung cancer.

The CDR3 bases are TGTGCCAGCCCAAACGATGGGACTAGCGGGATAAAGACCCAGTACTTC. It translates to CASPNDGTSGIKTQYF. The V and J genes are TRBV2 and TRBJ2-5; TRBD2 agrees at 13 bases. The junction had 12 bases not matched to a gene; V was cut back by 8 bases and J by 6 bases. The V gene's germline CDR1 is SNHLY and CDR2 FYNNEI. This CDR3 region has 16 residues.